This TCR beta chain was found in a study of cytomegalovirus exposure and HLA in healthy donors. Study-level background: A previous analysis identified around 120 million unique TCR beta sequences derived from around 200 million T cells. The study's findings and limits: A later analysis linked a missense variant in DCLRE1C to the trimming of TCR beta V and J genes.

With respect to this clone: Its target is unknown.

The primer mix had 60 Vbeta and 13 Jbeta primers. TCRdb's copy holds only in-frame clones and misses some; the assay was immunoSEQ multiplex PCR. The table has fewer than 150,000 clones, 73% seen once. V gave up 1 base and J gave up 1 base, with 13 bases separating them. Germline values: CDR1 KGHSH, CDR2 LQKENI. CDR3 length: 17 amino acids. Material: PBMCs. The sequence was obtained from a human donor in good health. The chain employs TRBV18 and TRBJ2-2; TRBD2 might be the D (6 bases). This chain's CDR3 is CASSPLTGTLNTGELFF. CDR3 in DNA: TGTGCCAGCTCACCACTTACCGGGACTCTGAACACCGGGGAGCTGTTTTTT.